This TCR beta chain was recovered during a study of sequential checkpoint blockade in melanoma. Regarding the study as a whole: Pretreatment TIL clonality tracked with response in the nivolumab-first arm.

Stated treatment: randomized to nivolumab then ipilimumab (arm A) or the reverse (arm B). The assay was immunoSEQ multiplex PCR, and TCRdb's table has in-frame clones only and misses some. Of thousands of clones detected, around 22% appear once; the ten largest clones hold 9.7%. V gave up 3 bases and J gave up 6 bases, with 15 bases separating them. Germline assignment: CDR1 WSHSY and CDR2 SAAADI. This CDR3 is 14 amino acids long. On this clone: Its specificity is not known.

The TCR sequence derives from a human donor with melanoma. This chain uses TRBV10-2 with TRBJ2-7, with D tentatively TRBD1 (5 bases). The sample here was tumor tissue (inferred from file names), taken from a patient given nivolumab and ipilimumab in sequence. Here the CDR3 reads CASSDGASSSEQYV. The CDR3 nucleotides are TGCGCCAGCAGTGATGGGGCGTCTTCCAGCGAGCAGTACGTC.